Listed here is a single T cell receptor beta chain. V was pared by 4 bases and J by 1 base, with 11 bases between. Germline V gives CDR1 SGHRS, CDR2 YFSETQ. The CDR3 contains 14 residues. As processed by the authors: Cell counts per sample came from amplifying reference gene primers. The repertoire was sequenced with immunoSEQ multiplex PCR; TCRdb's copy has only in-frame clones and lacks some. V, J and clone size were drawn from that table, and D and trimming were deduced from the DNA. The data hold about 140,000 clones, with 65% to 85% observed a single time. The data are from a study of blood T cell repertoires in COVID-19. Study details: Acute and convalescent COVID-19 specimens originated in the United States, Italy and Spain. T cells, B-cell-depleted T cells, or PBMCs provided the cDNA or gDNA that served as material.

This sequence joins TRBV5-1 and TRBJ1-1, with D tentatively TRBD1 (6 bases). The sequenced sample consisted of peripheral blood. This TCR derives from a woman aged 50 to 60 with acute or convalescent COVID-19. The CDR3 region has the DNA TGCGCCAGCAGCAATGGACAGTCGAACACTGAAGCTTTCTTT. Its translation: CASSNGQSNTEAFF.